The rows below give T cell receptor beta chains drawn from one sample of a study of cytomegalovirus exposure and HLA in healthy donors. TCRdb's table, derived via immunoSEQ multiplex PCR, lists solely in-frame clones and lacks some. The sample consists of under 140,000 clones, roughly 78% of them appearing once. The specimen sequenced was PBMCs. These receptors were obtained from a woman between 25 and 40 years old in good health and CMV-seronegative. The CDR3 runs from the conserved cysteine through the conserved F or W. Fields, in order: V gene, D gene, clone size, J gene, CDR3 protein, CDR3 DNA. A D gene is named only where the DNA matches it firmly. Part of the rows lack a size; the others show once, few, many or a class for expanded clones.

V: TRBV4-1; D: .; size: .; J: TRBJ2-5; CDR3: CASSQVGIKKGTQYF; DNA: TGCGCCAGCAGCCAAGTCGGGATAAAGAAAGGGACCCAGTACTTC
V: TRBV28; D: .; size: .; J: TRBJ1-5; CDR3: CASSRRRRMGNQPQHF; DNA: TGTGCCAGCAGTCGGCGGCGACGAATGGGCAATCAGCCCCAGCATTTT
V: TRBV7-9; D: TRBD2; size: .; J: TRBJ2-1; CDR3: CASSFSGGAYNEQFF; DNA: TGTGCCAGCAGCTTTAGCGGGGGGGCCTACAATGAGCAGTTCTTC
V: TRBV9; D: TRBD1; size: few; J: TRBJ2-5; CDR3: CASSGRDRLGRETQYF; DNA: TGTGCCAGCAGCGGACGGGACAGATTAGGCCGAGAGACCCAGTACTTC
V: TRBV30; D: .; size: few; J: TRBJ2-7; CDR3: CAWRHLGAVNPSYEQYF; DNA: TGTGCCTGGAGACATTTGGGGGCAGTTAATCCTTCCTACGAGCAGTACTTC
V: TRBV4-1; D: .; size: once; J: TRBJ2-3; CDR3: CASSQDNSYSYTDTQYF; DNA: TGCGCCAGCAGCCAAGATAATAGCTACTCATACACAGATACGCAGTATTTT
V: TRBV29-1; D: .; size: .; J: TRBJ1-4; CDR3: CSVGWSNEKLFF; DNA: TGCAGCGTCGGGTGGTCTAATGAAAAACTGTTTTTT
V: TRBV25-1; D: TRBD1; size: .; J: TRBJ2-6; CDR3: CATGLARGANVLTF; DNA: TGTGCGACAGGGCTTGCTCGTGGGGCCAACGTCCTGACTTTC
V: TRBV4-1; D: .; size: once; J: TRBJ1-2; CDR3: CASSQESPSNYGYTF; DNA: TGCGCCAGCAGCCAAGAATCCCCCAGTAACTATGGCTACACCTTC
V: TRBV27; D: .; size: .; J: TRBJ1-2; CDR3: CASSPRGGEFGYTF; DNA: TGTGCCAGCAGTCCCCGGGGGGGGGAGTTTGGCTACACCTTC
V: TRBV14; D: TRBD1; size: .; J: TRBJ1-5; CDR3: CASSQGGTGYNQPQHF; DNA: TGTGCCAGCAGCCAAGGGGGGACAGGGTACAATCAGCCCCAGCATTTT
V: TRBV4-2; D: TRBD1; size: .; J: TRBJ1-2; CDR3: CASSPPDTGVYYGYTF; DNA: TGTGCCAGCAGCCCCCCTGATACAGGGGTATACTATGGCTACACCTTC
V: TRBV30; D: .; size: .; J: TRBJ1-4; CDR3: CACTGGATNEKLFF; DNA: TGTGCCTGTACGGGAGGGGCAACTAATGAAAAACTGTTTTTT
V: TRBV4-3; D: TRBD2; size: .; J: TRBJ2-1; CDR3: CASSQDRSLAGLNEQFF; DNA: TGCGCCAGCAGCCAAGATCGGTCACTAGCGGGCCTGAATGAGCAGTTCTTC
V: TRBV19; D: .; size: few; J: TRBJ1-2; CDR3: CASGERRGRGYTF; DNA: TGTGCCAGTGGGGAAAGGCGAGGGCGCGGCTACACCTTC
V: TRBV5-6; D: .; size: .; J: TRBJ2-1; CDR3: CASSLSGVNEQFF; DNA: TGTGCCAGCAGCTTGTCCGGGGTCAATGAGCAGTTCTTC
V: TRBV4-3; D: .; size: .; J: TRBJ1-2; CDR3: CASSQSFGTQRGYTF; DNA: TGCGCCAGCAGCCAATCTTTTGGGACACAAAGGGGCTACACCTTC
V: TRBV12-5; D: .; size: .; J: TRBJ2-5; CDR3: CASGRGHRQETQYF; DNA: TGTGCTAGTGGCAGAGGCCACAGGCAAGAGACCCAGTACTTC
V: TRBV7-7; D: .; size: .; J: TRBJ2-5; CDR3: CASSLLPPGGRGYETQYF; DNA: TGTGCTAGCAGCTTACTCCCCCCCGGGGGGCGGGGGTACGAGACCCAGTACTTC
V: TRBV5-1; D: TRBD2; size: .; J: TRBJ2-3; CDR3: CASSLTSGKTDTQYF; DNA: TGCGCCAGCAGCTTGACTAGCGGGAAGACAGATACGCAGTATTTT
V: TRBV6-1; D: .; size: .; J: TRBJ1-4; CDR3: CASRKVPGPNEKLFF; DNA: TGTGCCAGCAGGAAGGTTCCAGGGCCTAATGAAAAACTGTTTTTT
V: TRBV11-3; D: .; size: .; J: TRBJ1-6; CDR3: CASSSRTAGHNSPLHF; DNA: TGTGCCAGCAGCTCGAGGACTGCCGGCCATAATTCACCCCTCCACTTT
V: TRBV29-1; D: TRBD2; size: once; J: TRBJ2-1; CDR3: CSVSGTTYNEQFF; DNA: TGCAGCGTTTCCGGGACTACCTACAATGAGCAGTTCTTC
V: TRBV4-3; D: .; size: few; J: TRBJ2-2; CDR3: CASSQDSVRNTGELFF; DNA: TGCGCCAGCAGCCAAGACAGCGTCAGGAACACCGGGGAGCTGTTTTTT
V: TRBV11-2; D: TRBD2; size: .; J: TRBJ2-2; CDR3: CASRLAGERSGELFF; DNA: TGTGCCAGCAGACTAGCGGGAGAGCGCTCCGGGGAGCTGTTTTTT
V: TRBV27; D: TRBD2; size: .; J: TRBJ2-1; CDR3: CATSGGPYNEQFF; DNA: TGTGCCACTTCGGGAGGTCCTTACAATGAGCAGTTCTTC
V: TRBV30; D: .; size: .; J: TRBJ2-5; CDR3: CAWSGGGTQYF; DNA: TGTGCCTGGAGTGGAGGGGGGACCCAGTACTTC
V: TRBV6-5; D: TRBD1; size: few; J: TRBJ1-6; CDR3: CASSFKFTGDSPLHF; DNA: TGTGCCAGCAGTTTTAAGTTTACAGGGGATTCACCCCTCCACTTT
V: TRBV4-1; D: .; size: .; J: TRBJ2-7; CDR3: CASSQSGTPEQYF; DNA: TGCGCCAGCAGCCAGTCCGGGACTCCCGAGCAGTACTTC
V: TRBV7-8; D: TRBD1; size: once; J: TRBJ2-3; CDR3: CASSFDRGPPDTQYF; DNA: TGTGCCAGCAGCTTCGACAGGGGGCCCCCAGATACGCAGTATTTT
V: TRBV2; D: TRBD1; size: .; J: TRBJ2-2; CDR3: CASTGQGAPGELFF; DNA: TGTGCCAGCACCGGACAGGGGGCTCCCGGGGAGCTGTTTTTT
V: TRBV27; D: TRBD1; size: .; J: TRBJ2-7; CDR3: CASRRDRTYEQYF; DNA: TGTGCCAGCAGAAGGGACAGGACCTACGAGCAGTACTTC
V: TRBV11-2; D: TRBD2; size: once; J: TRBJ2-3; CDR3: CASSLGRGIGTDTQYF; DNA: TGTGCCAGCAGCTTAGGGCGGGGGATTGGTACAGATACGCAGTATTTT
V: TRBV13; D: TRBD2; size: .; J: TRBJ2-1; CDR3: CASSFSGSSYNEQFF; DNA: TGTGCCAGCAGCTTTAGCGGGAGCTCCTACAATGAGCAGTTCTTC
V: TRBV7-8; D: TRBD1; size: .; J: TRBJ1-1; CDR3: CASSIGTANTEAFF; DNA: TGTGCCAGCAGCATTGGGACAGCGAACACTGAAGCTTTCTTT
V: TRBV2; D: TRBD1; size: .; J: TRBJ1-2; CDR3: CASSKIRDRRRDGYTF; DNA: TGTGCCAGCAGTAAGATCCGGGACAGGCGACGAGATGGCTACACCTTC
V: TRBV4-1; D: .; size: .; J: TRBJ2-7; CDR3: CASSQESGYEQYF; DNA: TGCGCCAGCAGCCAAGAATCGGGGTACGAGCAGTACTTC
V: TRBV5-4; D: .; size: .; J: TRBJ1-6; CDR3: CASRRQEVSPLHF; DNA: TGTGCCAGCAGACGGCAGGAGGTTTCACCCCTCCACTTT
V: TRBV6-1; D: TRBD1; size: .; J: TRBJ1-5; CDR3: CAGGTVAYSNQPQHF; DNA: TGTGCCGGGGGGACAGTCGCCTATAGCAATCAGCCCCAGCATTTT
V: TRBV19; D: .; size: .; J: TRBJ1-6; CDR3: CASRLTDSSYNSPLHF; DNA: TGTGCCAGTAGGTTGACAGATAGCTCCTATAATTCACCCCTCCACTTT
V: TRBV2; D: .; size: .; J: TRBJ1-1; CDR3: CASVNRVAPSLTEAFF; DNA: TGTGCCAGCGTTAACAGGGTTGCCCCATCACTTACTGAAGCTTTCTTT
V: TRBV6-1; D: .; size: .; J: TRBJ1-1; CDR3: CASSLTGQNTEAFF; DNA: TGTGCCAGCAGCCTAACCGGACAGAACACTGAAGCTTTCTTT
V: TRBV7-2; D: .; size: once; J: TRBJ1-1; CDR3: CASSLEIGHSDTEAFF; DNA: TGTGCCAGCAGCTTAGAGATTGGACATTCCGACACTGAAGCTTTCTTT
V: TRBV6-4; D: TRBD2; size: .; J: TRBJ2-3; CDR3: CASSEAGGRDTQYF; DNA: TGTGCCAGCAGTGAAGCGGGAGGAAGGGATACGCAGTATTTT
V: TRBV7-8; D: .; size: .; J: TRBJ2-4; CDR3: CASSLDGRAKNIQYF; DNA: TGTGCCAGCAGCTTAGATGGCAGAGCCAAAAACATTCAGTACTTC
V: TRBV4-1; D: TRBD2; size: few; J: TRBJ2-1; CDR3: CASSQASRGGVFNEQFF; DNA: TGCGCCAGCAGCCAAGCTTCCCGGGGGGGAGTGTTCAATGAGCAGTTCTTC
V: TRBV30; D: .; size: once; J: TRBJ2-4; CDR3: CAWTSGVAKNIQYF; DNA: TGTGCCTGGACCTCAGGGGTCGCCAAAAACATTCAGTACTTC
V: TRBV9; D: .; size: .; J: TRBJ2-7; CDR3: CASSVGTSPYEQYF; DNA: TGTGCCAGCAGCGTAGGGACTTCCCCCTACGAGCAGTACTTC
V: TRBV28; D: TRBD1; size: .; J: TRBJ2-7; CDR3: CASSQAGTGNEQYF; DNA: TGTGCCAGCAGCCAAGCCGGGACAGGGAACGAGCAGTACTTC
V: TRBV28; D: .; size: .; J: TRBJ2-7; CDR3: CASSFAGHTNHYEQYF; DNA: TGTGCCAGCAGTTTCGCGGGCCACACAAATCACTACGAGCAGTACTTC
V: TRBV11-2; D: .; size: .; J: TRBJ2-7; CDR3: CASSSGVGNEQYF; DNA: TGTGCCAGCAGCTCAGGGGTCGGAAACGAGCAGTACTTC
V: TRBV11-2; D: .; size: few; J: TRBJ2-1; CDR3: CASSLTGYNEQFF; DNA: TGTGCCAGCAGCTTAACGGGGTACAATGAGCAGTTCTTC